A selection of T cell receptor beta chains follows, all from one sample in a study of control samples from healthy donors and cancer patients. The method was immunoSEQ multiplex PCR; TCRdb's version includes in-frame clones alone and lacks a portion of them. The data contain 110,000 to 150,000 clones, roughly nine tenths of them seen just once; the ten biggest clones take up around 8.2%. The specimen was blood. These receptors all stem from a woman aged 25 to 39 in good health. Each CDR3 is given with its conserved first and last residue. Each record gives: V gene, J gene, D gene, clone size, CDR3 protein, CDR3 DNA. D genes are given only for firm matches. Clone size is not always given. Where it is, it says once, few, many or a class for expanded clones.

TRBV10-2	TRBJ2-4	-	once	CASSRTAEAKNIQYF	TGCGCCAGCAGTAGGACAGCCGAAGCCAAAAACATTCAGTACTTC
TRBV6-5	TRBJ1-1	-	-	CASSLEMNTEAFF	TGTGCCAGCAGTTTGGAGATGAACACTGAAGCTTTCTTT
TRBV28	TRBJ1-4	-	once	CASSLHGEVKNEKLFF	TGTGCCAGCAGTTTACACGGGGAGGTGAAAAATGAAAAACTGTTTTTT
TRBV18	TRBJ1-1	TRBD1	-	CASSRTGGANTEAFF	TGTGCCAGCTCACGGACAGGGGGGGCGAACACTGAAGCTTTCTTT
TRBV11-2	TRBJ2-1	TRBD2	-	CASSLELALTYNEQFF	TGTGCCAGCAGCTTGGAACTAGCGCTAACCTACAATGAGCAGTTCTTC
TRBV7-6	TRBJ1-2	-	-	CASSSGDFGYTF	TGTGCCAGCAGCTCAGGGGATTTTGGCTACACCTTC
TRBV7-6	TRBJ2-3	TRBD2	-	CASSLASGTRTDTQYF	TGTGCCAGCAGCTTGGCTAGCGGGACCCGCACAGATACGCAGTATTTT
TRBV3-1/TRBV3-2	TRBJ1-2	-	-	CASSRDANYGYTF	TGTGCCAGCAGTCGGGACGCAAACTATGGCTACACCTTC
TRBV7-9	TRBJ1-1	-	-	CASRLGGNTEAFF	TGTGCCAGCAGACTGGGAGGGAACACTGAAGCTTTCTTT
TRBV30	TRBJ1-2	-	many	CAWSVWGLSSGYTF	TGTGCCTGGAGTGTGTGGGGGCTATCATCTGGCTACACCTTC
TRBV4-1	TRBJ2-5	-	-	CASSRVGETQYF	TGCGCCAGCAGCCGGGTGGGGGAGACCCAGTACTTC
TRBV5-1	TRBJ1-4	-	-	CASSVGSGGATNEKLFF	TGCGCCAGCAGCGTGGGCTCGGGGGGAGCAACTAATGAAAAACTGTTTTTT
TRBV4-2	TRBJ1-1	-	-	CASSQDRADEAFF	TGTGCCAGCAGCCAAGACCGCGCAGATGAAGCTTTCTTT
TRBV9	TRBJ2-7	-	-	CASSAGQAYEQYF	TGTGCCAGCAGCGCGGGACAAGCCTACGAGCAGTACTTC
TRBV7-9	TRBJ2-2	-	-	CASSLAPADVGTGELFF	TGTGCCAGCAGCTTAGCGCCAGCGGACGTCGGCACCGGGGAGCTGTTTTTT
TRBV5-1	TRBJ1-4	-	once	CASKMTGLNEKLFF	TGCGCCAGTAAGATGACAGGACTTAATGAAAAACTGTTTTTT
TRBV19	TRBJ1-6	-	-	CASSPLRANNSPLHF	TGTGCCAGTAGCCCTCTACGGGCTAATAATTCACCCCTCCACTTT
TRBV15	TRBJ1-1	-	-	CATSPRMNTEAFF	TGTGCCACCAGCCCCAGGATGAACACTGAAGCTTTCTTT
TRBV18	TRBJ2-7	-	-	CASSPSLDWEQYF	TGTGCCAGCTCACCATCCCTAGATTGGGAGCAGTACTTC
TRBV13	TRBJ2-3	TRBD1	few	CASSLGDRDTDTQYF	TGTGCCAGCAGCTTAGGGGACAGGGATACAGATACGCAGTATTTT
TRBV11-2	TRBJ2-1	TRBD1	-	CASSSTRGQRDGEQFF	TGTGCCAGCAGCTCGACCAGGGGGCAACGGGATGGTGAGCAGTTCTTC
TRBV9	TRBJ2-1	TRBD2	-	CASSVDRTSGLDEQFF	TGTGCCAGCAGCGTAGATAGGACTAGCGGGCTCGATGAGCAGTTCTTC
TRBV19	TRBJ1-3	-	-	CASSSVSGNTIYF	TGTGCCAGTAGCAGCGTCTCTGGAAACACCATATATTTT
TRBV30	TRBJ2-3	TRBD2	-	CAWVAGPTSTDTQYF	TGTGCCTGGGTAGCGGGTCCTACTAGCACAGATACGCAGTATTTT
TRBV5-4	TRBJ2-3	-	-	CASSSPSLVAQYF	TGTGCCAGCAGCTCCCCAAGCTTGGTGGCGCAGTATTTT
TRBV18	TRBJ1-3	-	-	CASSPDGPEGNTIYF	TGTGCCAGCTCACCAGACGGGCCTGAGGGAAACACCATATATTTT
TRBV9	TRBJ2-2	-	-	CASSLSVTSNTGELFF	TGTGCCAGCAGCCTCTCCGTTACTTCGAACACCGGGGAGCTGTTTTTT
TRBV23-1	TRBJ1-6	-	-	CASSQNTPAECSPLHF	TGCGCCAGCAGTCAGAATACGCCCGCCGAGTGTTCACCCCTCCACTTT
TRBV6-5	TRBJ1-6	TRBD1	-	CASKIQGMDSPLHF	TGTGCCAGCAAGATACAGGGGATGGATTCACCCCTCCACTTT
TRBV5-4	TRBJ2-7	-	-	CASSSRQGRLIYEQYF	TGTGCCAGCAGCTCCCGCCAGGGCAGGCTTATCTACGAGCAGTACTTC
TRBV29-1	TRBJ2-1	TRBD2	-	CSADTSVSYNEQFF	TGCAGCGCCGACACTAGCGTTTCCTACAATGAGCAGTTCTTC
TRBV5-1	TRBJ2-7	-	once	CASSLQSGPTYEQYF	TGCGCCAGCAGCCTACAATCGGGACCTACCTACGAGCAGTACTTC
TRBV2	TRBJ1-5	-	-	CASRRAQPQHF	TGTGCCAGCCGCAGGGCTCAGCCCCAGCATTTT
TRBV30	TRBJ2-7	-	-	CACHQGYEQYF	TGTGCCTGTCACCAGGGCTACGAGCAGTACTTC
TRBV29-1	TRBJ2-7	TRBD1	-	CSVLRGTGYYEQYF	TGCAGCGTCCTACGCGGGACAGGGTACTACGAGCAGTACTTC
TRBV5-6	TRBJ2-4	-	-	CASSLPSGSNNIQYF	TGTGCCAGCAGCCTACCGTCCGGGTCTAATAACATTCAGTACTTC
TRBV29-1	TRBJ2-7	-	-	CSVDGPGLSEQYF	TGCAGCGTTGACGGGCCAGGGCTTTCCGAGCAGTACTTC
TRBV2	TRBJ2-2	TRBD2	-	CASMTRASGRTGELFF	TGTGCCAGCATGACCCGGGCTAGCGGGAGGACCGGGGAGCTGTTTTTT
TRBV4-2	TRBJ1-2	-	-	CASSQAGVNYGYTF	TGTGCCAGCAGCCAAGCAGGGGTGAACTATGGCTACACCTTC
TRBV6-5	TRBJ1-2	-	-	CASSRTNRDGYTF	TGTGCCAGCAGCCGCACTAACAGGGATGGCTACACCTTC
TRBV10-1	TRBJ1-2	-	-	CASSENRYGYTF	TGCGCCAGCAGTGAAAACCGCTATGGCTACACCTTC
TRBV20-1	TRBJ2-2	-	-	CSASGSYMTGELFF	TGCAGTGCTAGTGGGTCATATATGACCGGGGAGCTGTTTTTT
TRBV9	TRBJ2-2	-	-	CASSVEGSGVNTGELFF	TGTGCCAGCAGCGTAGAAGGTAGCGGAGTCAACACCGGGGAGCTGTTTTTT
TRBV4-1	TRBJ2-5	TRBD2	-	CASSPTSGRETQYF	TGCGCCAGCAGCCCGACTAGCGGGAGAGAGACCCAGTACTTC
TRBV25-1	TRBJ2-2	-	-	CASSPGELFF	TGTGCCAGCAGCCCCGGGGAGCTGTTTTTT
TRBV28	TRBJ2-1	TRBD2	-	CASSFSGPYNEQFF	TGTGCCAGCAGTTTTAGCGGGCCGTACAATGAGCAGTTCTTC
TRBV10-1	TRBJ2-2	-	-	CASMYTGNTGELFF	TGCGCCAGCATGTATACAGGGAACACCGGGGAGCTGTTTTTT
TRBV28	TRBJ2-7	-	-	CASSLSREQYF	TGTGCCAGCAGTCTTAGTCGCGAGCAGTACTTC
TRBV5-1	TRBJ1-1	-	-	CASSLGGDTEAFF	TGCGCCAGCAGCTTGGGTGGTGACACTGAAGCTTTCTTT
TRBV27	TRBJ1-3	-	-	CASSFGGPGNTIYF	TGTGCCAGCAGTTTCGGGGGGCCTGGAAACACCATATATTTT